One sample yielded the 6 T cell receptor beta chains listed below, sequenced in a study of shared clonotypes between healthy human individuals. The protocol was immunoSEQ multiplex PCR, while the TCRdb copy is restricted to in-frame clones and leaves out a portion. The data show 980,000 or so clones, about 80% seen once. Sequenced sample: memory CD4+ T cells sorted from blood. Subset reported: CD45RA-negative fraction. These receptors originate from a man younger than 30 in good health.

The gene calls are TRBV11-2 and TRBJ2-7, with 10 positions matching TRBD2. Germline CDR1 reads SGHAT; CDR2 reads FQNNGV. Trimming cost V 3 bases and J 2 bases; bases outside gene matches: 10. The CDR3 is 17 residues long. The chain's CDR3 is CASSFNFLAGDPYEQYF. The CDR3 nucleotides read TGTGCCAGCAGCTTTAACTTTCTAGCGGGGGACCCCTACGAGCAGTACTTC.

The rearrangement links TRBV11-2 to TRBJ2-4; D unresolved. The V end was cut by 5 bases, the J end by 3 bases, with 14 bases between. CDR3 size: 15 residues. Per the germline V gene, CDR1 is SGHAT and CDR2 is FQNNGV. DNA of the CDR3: TGTGCCAGCAGCCCGAGCTCGTACGACAAAAACATTCAGTACTTC. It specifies CASSPSSYDKNIQYF.

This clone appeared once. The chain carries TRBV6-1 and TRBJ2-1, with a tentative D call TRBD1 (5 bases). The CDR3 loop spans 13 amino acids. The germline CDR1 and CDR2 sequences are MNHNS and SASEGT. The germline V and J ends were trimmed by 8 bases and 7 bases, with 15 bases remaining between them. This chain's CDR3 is CASRVVQGNEQFF. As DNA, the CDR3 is TGTGCCAGCCGTGTTGTTCAGGGAAATGAGCAGTTCTTC.

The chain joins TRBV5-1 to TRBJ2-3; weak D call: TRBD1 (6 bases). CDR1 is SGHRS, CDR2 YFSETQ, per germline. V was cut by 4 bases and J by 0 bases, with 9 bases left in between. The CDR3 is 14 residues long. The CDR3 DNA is TGCGCCAGCAGCCACAGGGACAGCACAGATACGCAGTATTTT. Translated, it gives CASSHRDSTDTQYF.

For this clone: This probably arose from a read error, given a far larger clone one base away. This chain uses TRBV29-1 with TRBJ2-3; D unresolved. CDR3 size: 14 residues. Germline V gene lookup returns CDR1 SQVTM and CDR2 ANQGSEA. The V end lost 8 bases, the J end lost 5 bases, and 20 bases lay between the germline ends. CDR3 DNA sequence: TGCAGCATTGGGGATGGGCGAGTCGGAGATACGCAGTATTTT. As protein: CSIGDGRVGDTQYF.

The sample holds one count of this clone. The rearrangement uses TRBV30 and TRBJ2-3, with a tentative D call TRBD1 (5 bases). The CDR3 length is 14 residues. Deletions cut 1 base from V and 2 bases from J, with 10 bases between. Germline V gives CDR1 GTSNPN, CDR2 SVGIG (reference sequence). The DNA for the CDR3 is TGTGCCTGGAGTGAGGGGAAAATCACAGATACGCAGTATTTT. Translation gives CAWSEGKITDTQYF.